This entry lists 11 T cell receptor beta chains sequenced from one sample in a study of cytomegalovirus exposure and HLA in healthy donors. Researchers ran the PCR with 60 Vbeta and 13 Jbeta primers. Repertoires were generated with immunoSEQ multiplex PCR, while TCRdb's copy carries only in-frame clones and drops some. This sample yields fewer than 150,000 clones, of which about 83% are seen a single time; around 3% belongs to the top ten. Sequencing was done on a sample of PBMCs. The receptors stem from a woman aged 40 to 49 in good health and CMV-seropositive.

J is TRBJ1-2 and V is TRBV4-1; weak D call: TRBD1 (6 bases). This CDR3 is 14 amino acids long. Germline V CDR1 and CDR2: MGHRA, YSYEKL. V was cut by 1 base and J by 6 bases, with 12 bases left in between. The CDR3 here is CASSQAWWTDGYTF. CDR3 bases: TGCGCCAGCAGCCAAGCCTGGTGGACAGATGGCTACACCTTC.

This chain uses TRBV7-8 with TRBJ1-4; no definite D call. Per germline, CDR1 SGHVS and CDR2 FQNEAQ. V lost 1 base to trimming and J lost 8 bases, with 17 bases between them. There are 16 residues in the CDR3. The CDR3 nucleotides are TGTGCCAGCAGCTTAGGATTAGGGAGGATAGGCGAAAAACTGTTTTTT. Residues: CASSLGLGRIGEKLFF.

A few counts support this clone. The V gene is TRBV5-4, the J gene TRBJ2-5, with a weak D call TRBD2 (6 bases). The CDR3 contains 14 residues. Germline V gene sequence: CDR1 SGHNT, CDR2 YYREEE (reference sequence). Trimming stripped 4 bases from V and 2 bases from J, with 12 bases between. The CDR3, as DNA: TGTGCCAGCAGCCCTAGGAGGGAGCAAGAGACCCAGTACTTC. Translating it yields CASSPRREQETQYF.

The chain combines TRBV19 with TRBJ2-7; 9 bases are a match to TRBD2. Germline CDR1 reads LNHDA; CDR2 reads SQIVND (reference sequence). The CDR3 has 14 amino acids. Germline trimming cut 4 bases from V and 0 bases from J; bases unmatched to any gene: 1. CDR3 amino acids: CASSRTSDSYEQYF. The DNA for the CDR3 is TGTGCCAGTAGTAGGACTAGCGACTCCTACGAGCAGTACTTC.

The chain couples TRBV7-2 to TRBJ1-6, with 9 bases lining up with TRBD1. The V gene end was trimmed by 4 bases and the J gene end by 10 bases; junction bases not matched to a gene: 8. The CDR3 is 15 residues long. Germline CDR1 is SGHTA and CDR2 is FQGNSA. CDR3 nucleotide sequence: TGTGCCAGCAGCTCGCTGACAGGGGGAAGATCACCCCTCCACTTT. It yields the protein CASSSLTGGRSPLHF. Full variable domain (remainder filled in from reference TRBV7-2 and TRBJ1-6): GAGVSQSPSNKVTEKGKDVELRCDPISGHTALYWYRQSLGQGLEFLIYFQGNSAPDKSGLPSDRFSAERTGGSVSTLTIQRTQQEDSAVYLCASSSLTGGRSPLHFGNGTRLTVT.

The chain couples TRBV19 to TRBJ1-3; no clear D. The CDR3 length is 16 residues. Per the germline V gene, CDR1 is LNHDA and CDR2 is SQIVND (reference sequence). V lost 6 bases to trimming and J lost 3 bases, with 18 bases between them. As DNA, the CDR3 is TGTGCCAGTAGGCCGGTTTCGGTGGAGGTTGGAAACACCATATATTTT. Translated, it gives CASRPVSVEVGNTIYF.

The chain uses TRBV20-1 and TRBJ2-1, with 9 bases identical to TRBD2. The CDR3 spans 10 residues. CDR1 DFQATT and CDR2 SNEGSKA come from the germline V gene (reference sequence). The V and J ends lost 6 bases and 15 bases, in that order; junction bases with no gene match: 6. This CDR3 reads CSAAGTSLFF. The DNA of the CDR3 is TGCAGTGCAGCCGGGACTAGCCTGTTCTTC.

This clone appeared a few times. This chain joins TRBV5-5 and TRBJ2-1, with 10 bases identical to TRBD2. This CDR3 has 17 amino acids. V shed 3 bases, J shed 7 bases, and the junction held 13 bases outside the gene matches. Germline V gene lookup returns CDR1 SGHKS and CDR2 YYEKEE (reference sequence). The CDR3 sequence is CASSSISSGSRRNEQFF. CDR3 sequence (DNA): TGTGCCAGCAGCTCAATTTCTAGCGGGAGTCGGAGGAATGAGCAGTTCTTC.

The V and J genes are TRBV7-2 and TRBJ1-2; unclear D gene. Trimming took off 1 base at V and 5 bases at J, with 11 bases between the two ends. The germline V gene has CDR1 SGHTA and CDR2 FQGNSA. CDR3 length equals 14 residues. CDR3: CASSLVAGPYGYTF. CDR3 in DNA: TGTGCCAGCAGCTTAGTGGCAGGCCCTTATGGCTACACCTTC.

CDR3 coding DNA: TGTGCCAGTAGTAGACAGGAGCAAACCGGGGAGCTGTTTTTT. Translation: CASSRQEQTGELFF. The chain combines TRBV19 with TRBJ2-2; D is perhaps TRBD1 (6 bases). V shed 4 bases and J shed 5 bases, with 11 bases lying between them. From germline, CDR1 is LNHDA and CDR2 SQIVND (reference sequence). This CDR3 region has 14 residues.

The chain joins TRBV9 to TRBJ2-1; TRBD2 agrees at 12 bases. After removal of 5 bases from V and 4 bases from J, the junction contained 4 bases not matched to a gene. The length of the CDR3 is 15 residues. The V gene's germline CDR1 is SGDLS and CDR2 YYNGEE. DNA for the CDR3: TGTGCCAGCAGTAGGACTAGCGGGACTTACAATGAGCAGTTCTTC. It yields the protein CASSRTSGTYNEQFF.